One and the same sample provided the 26 T cell receptor beta chains below, sequenced in a study of identical twins. One entry per CDR3 protein, called by TCRdb with MiXCR from the 5' RACE reads. The sample carries some 1,600,000 distinct CDR3 sequences, around 33% recorded once. The sample taken for sequencing was cord blood. Receptors originate from a newborn girl in good health.

The rearrangement links TRBV28 to TRBJ1-1; D might be TRBD1 (6 bases). CDR1 is MDHEN and CDR2 is SYDVKM in the germline V gene. The CDR3 extends over 15 amino acids. Trimming stripped 8 bases from V and 2 bases from J, with 18 bases between. The CDR3 reads CASLPPGGRNTEAFF. Here the CDR3 DNA reads TGTGCCAGCCTTCCCCCGGGGGGCCGTAACACTGAAGCTTTCTTT.

This clonotype came up a few times. This chain joins TRBV4-1 and TRBJ1-5, with D perhaps matching TRBD1 (6 bases). Trimming removed 2 bases from V and 3 bases from J, with 8 bases in between. Germline V gene lookup returns CDR1 MGHRA and CDR2 YSYEKL. This CDR3 spans 14 amino acids. CDR3: CASSQTGNNQPQHF. The DNA for the CDR3 is TGCGCCAGCAGCCAAACAGGGAACAATCAGCCCCAGCATTTT.

The chain combines TRBV5-1 with TRBJ2-1; D is perhaps TRBD2 (5 bases). With the DNA end fitting TRBJ2-7 better, the J assignment may be wrong. Germline V CDR1 and CDR2: SGHRS, YFSETQ. The CDR3 is made up of 16 amino acids. The CDR3 loop is CASSLAGPGSYNEQYF. CDR3 in DNA: TGCGCCAGCAGCTTGGCGGGTCCGGGGTCCTACAATGAGCAGTACTTC.

This clonotype appeared a few times. The CDR3 nucleotides read TGTGCCAGCAGCTTAGAGTGGGGCGCGAACACTGAAGCTTTCTTT. Its translation is CASSLEWGANTEAFF. The chain recombines TRBV7-2 with TRBJ1-1, with D perhaps matching TRBD1 (5 bases). CDR3 length: 15 amino acids. Trimming cost V 1 base and J 1 base, with 10 bases left between them. Germline loops: CDR1 SGHTA, CDR2 FQGNSA.

This clonotype was detected a few times. The chain links TRBV7-9 to TRBJ2-1; 9 nucleotides line up with TRBD2. Germline assignment: CDR1 SEHNR and CDR2 FQNEAQ (reference sequence). The J segment lost 8 bases and the V segment lost 0 bases, leaving 8 bases of the junction unmatched. The CDR3 consists of 16 residues. The CDR3: CASSLAVAGVTHEQFF. The CDR3 DNA reads as TGTGCCAGCAGCTTAGCAGTAGCGGGAGTAACCCATGAGCAGTTCTTC.

The chain joins TRBV11-2 to TRBJ1-4; weak D call: TRBD1 (5 bases). Deletions cut 2 bases from V and 4 bases from J, with 14 bases between. Germline lookup yields CDR1 SGHAT and CDR2 FQNNGV. The CDR3 extends over 16 amino acids. CDR3 sequence reads: CASSLTMGRINEKLFF. The DNA of the CDR3 is TGTGCCAGCAGCTTAACCATGGGACGGATTAATGAAAAACTGTTTTTT.

This chain uses TRBV11-2 with TRBJ2-1; 9 positions agree with TRBD1. With 8 bases clipped from V and 3 bases from J, the junction kept 8 bases outside the gene matches. Germline V gene sequence: CDR1 SGHAT, CDR2 FQNNGV. CDR3 length: 15 amino acids. The CDR3 region is CASQADRGGYNEQFF. In DNA, the CDR3 is TGTGCCAGCCAGGCGGACAGGGGAGGCTACAATGAGCAGTTCTTC.

Note on this clonotype: A read error may explain this, as a much larger clone is one base away. The chain combines TRBV28 with TRBJ2-7, with D hard to call. CDR3 size: 15 residues. CDR1 and CDR2 (germline): MDHEN, SYDVKM. CDR3 protein: CAGSLWAVSSYEQYF. The CDR3 bases are TGTGCCGGCAGTTTATGGGCAGTAAGCTCCTACGAGCAGTACTTC.

This clonotype has only a few counts. DNA for the CDR3: TGTGCCAGCAGCTTGATTCCCCGCCTCTACAATGAGCAGTTCTTC. Amino acid sequence: CASSLIPRLYNEQFF. The chain has TRBV5-8 and TRBJ2-1, with D unresolved. V lost 1 base and J 3 bases, leaving 11 bases between the germline ends. This CDR3 is 15 amino acids long. The germline V gene has CDR1 SGHTS and CDR2 YDEGEE.

This clonotype was detected only a few times. The rearrangement joins TRBV7-2 to TRBJ1-1; 7 bases agree with TRBD1. The CDR3 sequence is 14 residues long. The germline CDR1 and CDR2 sequences are SGHTA and FQGNSA. V shed 1 base, J shed 10 bases, and the junction held 9 bases outside the gene matches. CDR3 protein: CASSLVQVEGAAFF. CDR3 nucleotide sequence: TGTGCCAGCAGCTTAGTCCAGGTGGAGGGGGCAGCTTTCTTT.

CDR3 protein: CASSVGPSLAKNIQYF. The CDR3 coding sequence is TGTGCCAGCAGCGTGGGACCGTCTCTAGCCAAAAACATTCAGTACTTC. The V and J genes are TRBV6-1 and TRBJ2-4; either TRBD1 or TRBD2 may fit D (5 bases each). This CDR3 region has 16 residues. V shed 6 bases and J shed 0 bases, with 15 bases lying between them. The V gene's germline CDR1 is MNHNS and CDR2 SASEGT.

The chain couples TRBV9 to TRBJ2-1; TRBD2 matches at 7 bases. The CDR3 runs to 15 residues. V shed 0 bases, J shed 13 bases, and the junction held 13 bases outside the gene matches. In germline, CDR1 is SGDLS, CDR2 YYNGEE. The CDR3: CASSVGRPLAATQFF. In DNA form, the CDR3 reads TGTGCCAGCAGCGTAGGAAGGCCTCTAGCGGCCACACAGTTCTTC.

The gene calls are TRBV6-6 and TRBJ2-2; D is perhaps TRBD2 (6 bases). Trimming removed 6 bases from V and 7 bases from J, with 15 bases in between. The CDR3 totals 14 residues. The germline CDR1 and CDR2 sequences are MNHNY and SVGAGI (reference sequence). CDR3 DNA: TGTGCCAGCAGCCCATATTCGGGGGACGGGGAGCTGTTTTTT. This translates into CASSPYSGDGELFF.

V is TRBV5-1 and J is TRBJ2-7, with TRBD2 identical over 12 bases. CDR3 length equals 14 residues. V lost 4 bases, J lost 3 bases, and 2 bases stayed unmatched. Germline CDR1 and CDR2: SGHRS and YFSETQ. This CDR3 is CASSALAGGYEQYF. DNA for the CDR3: TGCGCCAGCAGCGCACTAGCGGGGGGCTACGAGCAGTACTTC.

As for this clonotype: This may be a read error: a much more frequent sequence differs by one nucleotide. V is TRBV5-1 and J is TRBJ2-3, with 14 bases that match TRBD2. Germline-derived CDR1 and CDR2 are SGHRS and YFSETQ. This CDR3 region has 15 residues. CDR3 bases: TGCGCCAGCAGCTGGGGACTAGCGGGAGCAGATGCGCAGTATTTT. Its translation: CASSWGLAGADAQYF.

The genes are TRBV29-1 and TRBJ2-7, with 9 bases matching TRBD1. Germline V CDR1 and CDR2: SQVTM, ANQGSEA. V lost 4 bases and J lost 4; bases outside the gene matches: 2. The CDR3 totals 12 residues. The CDR3 region has the DNA TGCAGCGTTGTCGGGACAGGGTACGAGCAGTACTTC. Translation gives CSVVGTGYEQYF.

This clonotype turned up a few times. The CDR3, as DNA: TGTGCCAGTAGCTCACCGGGACTAGCGGGGGCTATCCGGCGGGAGACCCAGTACTTC. Amino acids: CASSSPGLAGAIRRETQYF. The chain joins TRBV19 to TRBJ2-7; 14 bases map to TRBD2. The J call is doubtful: the DNA matches TRBJ2-5 better. CDR3 length equals 19 residues. Germline CDR1 and CDR2: LNHDA and SQIVND (reference sequence).

CDR3 sequence reads: CASSLAGGLVDTQYF. CDR3 DNA sequence: TGTGCCAGCAGTTTAGCGGGGGGTTTGGTAGATACGCAGTATTTT. This chain connects TRBV12-3 or TRBV12-4 to TRBJ2-3; TRBD2 is a possible D gene (6 bases). This CDR3 region has 15 residues. V was cut by 0 bases and J by 5 bases, with 12 bases left in between.

This clonotype was observed once. J is TRBJ2-5 and V is TRBV29-1; D is perhaps TRBD2 (6 bases). The CDR3 runs 13 residues. V was cut by 6 bases and J by 11 bases, with 22 bases left in between. Germline V gives CDR1 SQVTM, CDR2 ANQGSEA. DNA of the CDR3: TGCAGCGTCTCGCGGGGAGGAGACCGTGAGCAGTACTTC. The encoded protein is CSVSRGGDREQYF. The full variable domain, rest sourced from reference TRBV29-1 and TRBJ2-5, is SAVISQKPSRDICQRGTSLTIQCQVDSQVTMMFWYRQQPGQSLTLIATANQGSEATYESGFVIDKFPISRPNLTFSTLTVSNMSPEDSSIYLCSVSRGGDREQYFGPGTRLLVL.

The table lists this clonotype with many counts. The chain couples TRBV7-2 to TRBJ2-7; D is uncertain. This CDR3 contains 14 residues. Germline CDR1 is SGHTA and CDR2 is FQGNSA. V was clipped by 3 bases and J by 0 bases, with 9 bases between them. CDR3 sequence reads: CASSFGSFSYEQYF. As DNA, the CDR3 is TGTGCCAGCAGCTTTGGTAGCTTCTCCTACGAGCAGTACTTC.

This chain uses TRBV29-1 with TRBJ2-5; D unclear. Germline loops: CDR1 SQVTM, CDR2 ANQGSEA. There are 12 residues in the CDR3. Trimming cost V 4 bases and J 2 bases, with 8 bases left between them. The DNA for the CDR3 is TGCAGCGTTGGCCCACCACAAGAGACCCAGTACTTC. Translation: CSVGPPQETQYF.

This clonotype occurred once. The gene calls are TRBV7-9 and TRBJ2-5; tentatively, D is TRBD2 (5 bases). The CDR3 covers 15 residues. Trimming cost V 1 base and J 11 bases, with 20 bases left between them. The germline V gene encodes CDR1 SEHNR and CDR2 FQNEAQ (reference sequence). The CDR3 DNA reads as TGTGCCAGCAGCTTAGAGCCTAGCATGAGCAATGAGCAGTACTTC. Its protein product is CASSLEPSMSNEQYF.

A note on this clonotype: A read error may be the cause here, since a much bigger clone is one base away. CDR3 loop: CASSQMGGNQPQHF. The DNA for the CDR3 is TGTGCCAGCAGCCAAATGGGGGGCAATCAGCCCCAGCATTTT. This chain joins TRBV7-2 and TRBJ1-5, with D possibly matching TRBD1 (5 bases). CDR1 SGHTA and CDR2 FQGNSA come from the germline V gene. The CDR3 consists of 14 residues. Trimming took 5 bases from V and 2 from J, leaving 10 bases between them.

This sequence joins TRBV4-2 and TRBJ2-3; the match to TRBD1 covers 11 bases. The CDR3 has 16 residues. Unmatched junction bases numbered 12, after V lost 4 bases and J lost 9 bases. Germline CDR1 LGHNA, CDR2 YNFKEQ. The CDR3 is CASSRTSSGTGGTQYF. DNA of the CDR3: TGTGCCAGCAGCCGAACCTCTAGCGGGACAGGGGGGACGCAGTATTTT.

This clonotype was picked up a small number of times. The rearrangement joins TRBV20-1 to TRBJ2-7, with D possibly TRBD2 on 7 matching bases. Trimming stripped 1 base from V and 6 bases from J, with 16 bases between. The germline V gene encodes CDR1 DFQATT and CDR2 SNEGSKA (reference sequence). The CDR3 extends over 14 amino acids. CDR3 coding DNA: TGCAGTGCTAGAGGGGCGGGGGCGACTGCCGAGCAGTACTTC. Residues: CSARGAGATAEQYF.

Only a few counts were recorded for this clonotype. The chain is built from TRBV20-1 and TRBJ2-7, with 12 bases lining up with TRBD2. Germline V CDR1 and CDR2: DFQATT, SNEGSKA (reference sequence). Trimming took 5 bases from V and 5 from J; bases not matched to a gene: 13. This CDR3 region has 16 residues. The CDR3 sequence: CSAPKRLAGVRDEQYF. CDR3 DNA sequence: TGCAGTGCTCCTAAACGACTAGCGGGAGTTCGTGACGAGCAGTACTTC.